The entry below gives a single T cell receptor (beta chain) sequence along with its context. Study processing details: The assay estimated nucleated cells by amplifying reference gene primers. The table came from immunoSEQ multiplex PCR; TCRdb's copy has only in-frame clones and leaves some out. Clone size and the V and J calls come from that table; the DNA yielded D and trimming. Of 150,000 or so clones in the sample, around 90% are singletons; the top ten hold about 5%. This CDR3 contains 15 residues. Germline V gene lookup returns CDR1 SGHDT and CDR2 YYEEEE. Trimming pared 4 bases from V and 4 bases from J, leaving 17 bases between. The sample comes from a study of blood T cell repertoires in COVID-19. For the study at large: Samples of COVID-19 (acute and convalescent) were obtained from the United States, Italy and Spain. In each case, the material was cDNA or gDNA derived from T cells, B-cell-depleted T cells, or PBMCs.

The sequence was obtained from a human donor in a cohort sampled during active COVID-19. The specimen was peripheral blood. This sequence joins TRBV5-6 and TRBJ2-5; D is perhaps TRBD1 (6 bases). This CDR3 is CASSPKTGRRETQYF. The CDR3 nucleotides are TGTGCCAGCAGCCCTAAAACAGGGCGGCGAGAGACCCAGTACTTC. The full variable domain, completed using reference TRBV5-6 and TRBJ2-5, is DAGVTQSPTHLIKTRGQQVTLRCSPKSGHDTVSWYQQALGQGPQFIFQYYEEEERQRGNFPDRFSGHQFPNYSSELNVNALLLGDSALYLCASSPKTGRRETQYFGPGTRLLVL.